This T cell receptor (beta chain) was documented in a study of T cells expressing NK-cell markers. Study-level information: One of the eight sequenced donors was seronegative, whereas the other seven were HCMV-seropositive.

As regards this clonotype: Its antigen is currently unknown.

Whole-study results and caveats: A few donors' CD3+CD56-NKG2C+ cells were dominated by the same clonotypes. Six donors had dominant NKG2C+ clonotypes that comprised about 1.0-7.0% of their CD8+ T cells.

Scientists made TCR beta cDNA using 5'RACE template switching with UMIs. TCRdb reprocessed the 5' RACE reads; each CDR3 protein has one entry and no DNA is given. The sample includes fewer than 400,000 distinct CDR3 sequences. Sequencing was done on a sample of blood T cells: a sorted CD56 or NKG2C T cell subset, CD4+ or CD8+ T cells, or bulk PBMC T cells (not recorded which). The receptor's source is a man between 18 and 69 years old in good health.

CDR3 protein: CSARAQGVNQPQHF. This sequence joins TRBV20-1 and TRBJ1-5; TCRdb names TRBD1, which stays unverified in the absence of DNA. The CDR3 is made up of 14 amino acids. Germline assignment: CDR1 DFQATT and CDR2 SNEGSKA (reference sequence).